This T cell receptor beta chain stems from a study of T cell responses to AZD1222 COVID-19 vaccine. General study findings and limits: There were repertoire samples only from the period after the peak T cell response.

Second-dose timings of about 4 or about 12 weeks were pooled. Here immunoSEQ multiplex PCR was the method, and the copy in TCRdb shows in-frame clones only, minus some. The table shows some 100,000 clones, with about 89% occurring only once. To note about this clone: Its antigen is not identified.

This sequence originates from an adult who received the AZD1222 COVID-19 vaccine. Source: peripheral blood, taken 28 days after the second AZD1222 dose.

CDR3 amino acids: CASSQAPGGWTGELFF. In DNA, the CDR3 is TGTGCCAGCAGCCAAGCCCCAGGGGGATGGACCGGGGAGCTGTTTTTT. V is TRBV4-2 and J is TRBJ2-2; 7 positions agree with TRBD1. This CDR3 contains 16 residues. After removal of 1 base from V and 5 bases from J, the junction contained 7 bases not matched to a gene. The germline V gene has CDR1 LGHNA and CDR2 YNFKEQ.